The T cell receptor (beta chain) described here comes from a study of T cell repertoires in cytomegalovirus infection. The wider study: Indications came from public TCR beta signatures; they pointed to CMV infection and to a matching HLA type.

From the reads, TCRdb called clonotypes with MiXCR, one entry per CDR3 protein. In the table there are around 310,000 distinct CDR3 sequences, 17% of which are singletons. V gave up 6 bases and J gave up 5 bases; unmatched junction bases: 6. The CDR3 contains 14 residues. Germline lookup yields CDR1 SEHNR and CDR2 FQNEAQ (reference sequence). Points from the study as a whole: There were HLA-C-restricted CMV-specific TCR beta clonotypes dominating the ex vivo response.

In its sample, this clonotype was seen many times. Its matching antigen is unknown. This sequence joins TRBV7-9 and TRBJ2-1; TRBD1 agrees at 8 bases. The origin of this receptor is a human donor in good health (CMV status not recorded). Some clones in this sample may be carry-over from other donors' samples. The sample comprised PBMCs. CDR3 region: CASRSSGGHNEQFF. CDR3 coding DNA: TGTGCCAGCAGGTCATCAGGGGGCCACAATGAGCAGTTCTTC.